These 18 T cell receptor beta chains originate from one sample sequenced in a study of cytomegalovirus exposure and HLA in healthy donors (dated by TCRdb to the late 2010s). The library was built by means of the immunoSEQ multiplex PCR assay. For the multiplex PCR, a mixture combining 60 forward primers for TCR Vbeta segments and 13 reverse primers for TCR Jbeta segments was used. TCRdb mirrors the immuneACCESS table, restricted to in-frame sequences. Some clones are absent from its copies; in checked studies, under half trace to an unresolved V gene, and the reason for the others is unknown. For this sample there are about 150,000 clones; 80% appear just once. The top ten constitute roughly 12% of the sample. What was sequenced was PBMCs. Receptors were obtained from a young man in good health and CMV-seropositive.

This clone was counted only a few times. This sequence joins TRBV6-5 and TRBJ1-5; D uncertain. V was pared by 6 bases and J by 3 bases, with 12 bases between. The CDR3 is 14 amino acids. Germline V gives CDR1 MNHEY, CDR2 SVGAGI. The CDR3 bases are TGTGCCAGCAGCGCCCCCGGGGACAATCAGCCCCAGCATTTT. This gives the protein CASSAPGDNQPQHF.

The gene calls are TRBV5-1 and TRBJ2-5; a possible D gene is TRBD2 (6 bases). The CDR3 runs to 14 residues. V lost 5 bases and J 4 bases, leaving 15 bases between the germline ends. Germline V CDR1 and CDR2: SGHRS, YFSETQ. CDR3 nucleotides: TGCGCCAGCAGTTTCGGGCAGGGAGGAGAGACCCAGTACTTC. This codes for CASSFGQGGETQYF.

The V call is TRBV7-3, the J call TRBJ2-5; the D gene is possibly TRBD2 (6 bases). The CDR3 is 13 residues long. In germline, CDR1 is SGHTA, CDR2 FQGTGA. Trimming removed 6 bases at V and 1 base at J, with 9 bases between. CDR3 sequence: CASSAGSQETQYF. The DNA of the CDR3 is TGTGCCAGCAGTGCCGGGAGCCAAGAGACCCAGTACTTC.

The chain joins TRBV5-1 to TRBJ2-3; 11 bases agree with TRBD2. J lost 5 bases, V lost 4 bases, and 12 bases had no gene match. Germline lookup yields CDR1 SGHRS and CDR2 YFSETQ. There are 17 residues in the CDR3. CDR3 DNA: TGCGCCAGCAGCCTGACTAGCGGGATCCTCCGGGGAGATACGCAGTATTTT. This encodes CASSLTSGILRGDTQYF.

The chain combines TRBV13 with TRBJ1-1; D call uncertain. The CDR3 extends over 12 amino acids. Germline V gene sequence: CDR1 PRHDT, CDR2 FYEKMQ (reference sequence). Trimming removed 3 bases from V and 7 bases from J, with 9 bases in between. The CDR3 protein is CASSLSRLEAFF. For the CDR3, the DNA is TGTGCCAGCAGCTTGAGTCGACTTGAAGCTTTCTTT.

The CDR3 DNA sequence: TGCAGCGTTGGTGGCACAGGGAGGGGCACAGATACGCAGTATTTT. The encoded protein is CSVGGTGRGTDTQYF. This chain connects TRBV29-1 to TRBJ2-3; TRBD2 is a possible D gene (7 bases). The germline V and J ends were trimmed by 4 bases and 1 base, with 15 bases remaining between them. The CDR3 is 15 residues long. The germline gives CDR1 SQVTM, CDR2 ANQGSEA.

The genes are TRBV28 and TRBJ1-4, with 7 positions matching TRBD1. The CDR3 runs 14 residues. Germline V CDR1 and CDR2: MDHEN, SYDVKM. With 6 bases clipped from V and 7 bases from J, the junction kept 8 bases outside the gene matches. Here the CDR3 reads CASRLQGGFEKLFF. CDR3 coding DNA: TGTGCCAGCAGGCTTCAGGGGGGTTTTGAAAAACTGTTTTTT.

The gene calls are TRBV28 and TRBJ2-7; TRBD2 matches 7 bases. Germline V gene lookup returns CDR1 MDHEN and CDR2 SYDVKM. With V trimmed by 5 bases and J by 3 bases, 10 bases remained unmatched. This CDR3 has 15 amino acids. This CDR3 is CASSPQGAGNYEQYF. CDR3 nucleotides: TGTGCCAGCAGTCCGCAGGGAGCGGGGAACTACGAGCAGTACTTC.

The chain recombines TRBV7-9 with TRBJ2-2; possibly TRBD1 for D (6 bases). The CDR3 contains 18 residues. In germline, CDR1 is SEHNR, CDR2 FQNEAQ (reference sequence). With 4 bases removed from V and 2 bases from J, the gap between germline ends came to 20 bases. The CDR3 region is CASSSQVGPGTNTGELFF. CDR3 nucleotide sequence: TGTGCCAGCAGCTCACAAGTCGGACCTGGGACAAACACCGGGGAGCTGTTTTTT.

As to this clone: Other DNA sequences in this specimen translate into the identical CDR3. The CDR3 bases are TGTGCCAGCAGTTTAAATCCTGCGGGATTGTACGAGCAGTACTTC. Amino acids: CASSLNPAGLYEQYF. J is TRBJ2-7 and V is TRBV28; tentative D call: TRBD2 (6 bases). The CDR3 loop spans 15 amino acids. Trimming stripped 2 bases from V and 4 bases from J, with 15 bases between. Germline V gene data show CDR1 as MDHEN and CDR2 as SYDVKM.

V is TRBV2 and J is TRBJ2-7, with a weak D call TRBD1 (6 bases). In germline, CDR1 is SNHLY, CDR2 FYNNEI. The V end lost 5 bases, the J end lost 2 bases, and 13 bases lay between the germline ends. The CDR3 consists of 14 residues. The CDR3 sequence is CASSLGQNAYEQYF. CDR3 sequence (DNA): TGTGCCAGCAGTCTAGGACAGAACGCCTACGAGCAGTACTTC.

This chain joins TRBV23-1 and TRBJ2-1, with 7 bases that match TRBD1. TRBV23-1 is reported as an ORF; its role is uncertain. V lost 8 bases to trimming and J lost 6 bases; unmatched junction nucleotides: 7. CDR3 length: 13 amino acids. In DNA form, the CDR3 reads TGCGCCAGCCCTCCCGGGACAGTCAATGAGCAGTTCTTC. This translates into CASPPGTVNEQFF.

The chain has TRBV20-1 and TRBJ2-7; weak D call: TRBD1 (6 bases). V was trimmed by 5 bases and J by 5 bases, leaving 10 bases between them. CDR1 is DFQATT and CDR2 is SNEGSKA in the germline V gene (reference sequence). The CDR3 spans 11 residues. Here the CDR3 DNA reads TGCAGTGCTCATGACAGGAACGAGCAGTACTTC. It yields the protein CSAHDRNEQYF.

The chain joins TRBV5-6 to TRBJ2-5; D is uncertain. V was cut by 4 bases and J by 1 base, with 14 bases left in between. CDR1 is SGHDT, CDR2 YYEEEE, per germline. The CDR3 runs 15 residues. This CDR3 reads CASSVVLDPQETQYF. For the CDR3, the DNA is TGTGCCAGCAGCGTGGTGCTAGACCCCCAAGAGACCCAGTACTTC.

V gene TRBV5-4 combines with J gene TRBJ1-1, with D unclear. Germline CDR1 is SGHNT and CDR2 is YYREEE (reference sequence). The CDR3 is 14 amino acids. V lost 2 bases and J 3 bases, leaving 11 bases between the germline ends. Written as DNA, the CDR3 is TGTGCCAGCAGCTTAGACATAGAAGACACTGAAGCTTTCTTT. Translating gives CASSLDIEDTEAFF.

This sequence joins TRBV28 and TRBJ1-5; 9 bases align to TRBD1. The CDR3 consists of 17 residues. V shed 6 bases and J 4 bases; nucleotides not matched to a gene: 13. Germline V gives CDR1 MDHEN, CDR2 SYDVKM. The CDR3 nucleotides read TGTGCCAGCAGCTCCGACAGGGGGGAATGGGTGAATCAGCCCCAGCATTTT. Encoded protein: CASSSDRGEWVNQPQHF.

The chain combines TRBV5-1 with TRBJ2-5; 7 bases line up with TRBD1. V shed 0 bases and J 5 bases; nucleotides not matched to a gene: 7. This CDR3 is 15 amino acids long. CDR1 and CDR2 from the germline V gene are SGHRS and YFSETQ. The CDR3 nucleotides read TGCGCCAGCAGCTTGGGGGACAGCCAGAGGGAGACCCAGTACTTC. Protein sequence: CASSLGDSQRETQYF.

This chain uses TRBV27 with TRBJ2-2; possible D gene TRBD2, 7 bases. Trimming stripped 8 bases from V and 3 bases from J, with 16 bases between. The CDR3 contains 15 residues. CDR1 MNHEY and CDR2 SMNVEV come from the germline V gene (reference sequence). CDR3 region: CASQPGGWDTGELFF. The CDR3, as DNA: TGTGCCAGCCAACCGGGGGGCTGGGACACCGGGGAGCTGTTTTTT.